The next 7 T cell receptor beta chains were all read from a single sample in a study of cytomegalovirus exposure and HLA in healthy donors. The data were produced by immunoSEQ multiplex PCR, yet TCRdb's version contains in-frame clones alone and is incomplete. This sample yields about 200,000 clones, of which approximately 80% are seen a single time; under 15% belongs to the top ten. What was sequenced was PBMCs. The receptors derive from a woman aged 30 to 39 in good health and CMV-seropositive.

The J gene is TRBJ2-3, the V gene TRBV19; 8 positions agree with TRBD1. The ends lost 8 bases at V and 2 bases at J; junction bases unmatched: 9. Germline CDR1 and CDR2: LNHDA and SQIVND (reference sequence). This CDR3 contains 15 residues. The CDR3 bases are TGTGCCAGTCGAATCACAGGGGGACCCACAGATACGCAGTATTTT. Translating gives CASRITGGPTDTQYF. Full variable domain (rest looked up from reference TRBV19 and TRBJ2-3): DGGITQSPKYLFRKEGQNVTLSCEQNLNHDAMYWYRQDPGQGLRLIYYSQIVNDFQKGDIAEGYSVSREKKESFPLTVTSAQKNPTAFYLCASRITGGPTDTQYFGPGTRLTVL.

This chain uses TRBV29-1 with TRBJ1-1; 7 positions match TRBD1. V was pared by 3 bases and J by 11 bases, with 0 bases of the junction left unmatched. Germline lookup yields CDR1 SQVTM and CDR2 ANQGSEA. The CDR3 has 9 residues. The CDR3 DNA reads TGCAGCGTTGACAGGGGGGCTTTCTTT. Its translation is CSVDRGAFF.

This chain joins TRBV29-1 and TRBJ2-5; perhaps TRBD1 as D (5 bases). This CDR3 comprises 13 residues. With 7 bases removed from V and 2 bases from J, the gap between germline ends came to 14 bases. CDR1 is SQVTM, CDR2 ANQGSEA, per germline. CDR3: CSAKGPGQETQYF. The CDR3 DNA reads as TGCAGCGCGAAGGGGCCAGGGCAAGAGACCCAGTACTTC.

This sequence joins TRBV5-1 and TRBJ2-7, with TRBD1 identical over 8 bases. The V segment lost 6 bases and the J segment 2 bases; nucleotides outside the gene matches: 7. The germline CDR1 and CDR2 sequences are SGHRS and YFSETQ. The CDR3 is made up of 14 amino acids. The CDR3 DNA reads as TGCGCCAGCAACATAGGACAGGGCCCCTACGAGCAGTACTTC. Translated, it gives CASNIGQGPYEQYF.

The CDR3 sequence is CASSYSQGPFTDGYTF. The CDR3 nucleotides read TGTGCCAGCAGTTACTCGCAGGGGCCTTTTACGGATGGCTACACCTTC. V usage is TRBV6-6 and J usage is TRBJ1-2; tentatively, D is TRBD1 (6 bases). The CDR3 is 16 amino acids. V lost 0 bases to trimming and J lost 6 bases, with 17 bases between them. Germline CDR1 reads MNHNY; CDR2 reads SVGAGI (reference sequence).

In its sample, this clone was seen once. This chain uses TRBV6-5 with TRBJ2-1, with D maybe TRBD1 (6 bases). V lost 4 bases, J lost 10 bases, and 8 bases lay in between. Per the germline V gene, CDR1 is MNHEY and CDR2 is SVGAGI. This CDR3 is built from 11 residues. The CDR3 here is CASSSGTEQFF. For the CDR3, the DNA is TGTGCCAGCAGTTCCGGGACAGAGCAGTTCTTC.

This sequence joins TRBV6-1 and TRBJ1-2, with unresolved D. From germline, CDR1 is MNHNS and CDR2 SASEGT. This CDR3 is 14 amino acids long. V lost 7 bases to trimming and J lost 4 bases, with 16 bases between them. The CDR3 loop is CASTERVITYGYTF. CDR3 DNA: TGTGCCAGCACCGAGCGCGTAATTACCTATGGCTACACCTTC.